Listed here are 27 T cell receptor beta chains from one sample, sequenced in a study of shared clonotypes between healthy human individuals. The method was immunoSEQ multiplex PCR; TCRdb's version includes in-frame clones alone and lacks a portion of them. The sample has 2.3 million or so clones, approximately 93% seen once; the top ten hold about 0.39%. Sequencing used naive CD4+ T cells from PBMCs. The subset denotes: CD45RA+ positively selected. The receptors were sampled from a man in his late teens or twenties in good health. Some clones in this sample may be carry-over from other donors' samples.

CDR3 sequence: CASSLSGYYNEQFF. The DNA of the CDR3 is TGTGCCAGCAGCTTATCGGGGTACTACAATGAGCAGTTCTTC. The chain carries TRBV7-2 and TRBJ2-1, with D possibly TRBD2 on 5 matching bases. V lost 2 bases and J lost 3, with 8 bases in between. The CDR3 runs 14 residues. Germline V CDR1 and CDR2: SGHTA, FQGNSA.

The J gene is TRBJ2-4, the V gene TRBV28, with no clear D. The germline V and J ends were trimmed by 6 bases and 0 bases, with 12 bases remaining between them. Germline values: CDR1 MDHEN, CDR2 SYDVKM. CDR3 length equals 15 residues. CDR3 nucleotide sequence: TGTGCCAGCAGCAATGGCGACCTAGCCAAAAACATTCAGTACTTC. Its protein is CASSNGDLAKNIQYF.

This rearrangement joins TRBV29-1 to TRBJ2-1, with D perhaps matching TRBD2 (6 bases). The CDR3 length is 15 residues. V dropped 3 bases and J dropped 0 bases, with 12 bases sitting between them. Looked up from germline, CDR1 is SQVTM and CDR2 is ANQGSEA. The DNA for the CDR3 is TGCAGCGTTGATAAGAGCGGGTTCTCCTACAATGAGCAGTTCTTC. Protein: CSVDKSGFSYNEQFF.

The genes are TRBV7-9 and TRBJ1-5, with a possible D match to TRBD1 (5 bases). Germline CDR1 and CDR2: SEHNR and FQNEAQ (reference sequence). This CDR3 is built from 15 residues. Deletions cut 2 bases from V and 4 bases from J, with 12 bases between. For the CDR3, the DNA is TGTGCCAGCAGCTTAAGCGGCGACAGAAATCAGCCCCAGCATTTT. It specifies CASSLSGDRNQPQHF.

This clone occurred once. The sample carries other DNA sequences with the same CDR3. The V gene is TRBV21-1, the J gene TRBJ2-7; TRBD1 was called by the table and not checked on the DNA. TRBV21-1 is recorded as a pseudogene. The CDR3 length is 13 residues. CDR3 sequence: CASSKGQGYEQYF. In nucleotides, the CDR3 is TGTGCCAGCAGCAAAGGACAGGGGTACGAGCAGTACTTC.

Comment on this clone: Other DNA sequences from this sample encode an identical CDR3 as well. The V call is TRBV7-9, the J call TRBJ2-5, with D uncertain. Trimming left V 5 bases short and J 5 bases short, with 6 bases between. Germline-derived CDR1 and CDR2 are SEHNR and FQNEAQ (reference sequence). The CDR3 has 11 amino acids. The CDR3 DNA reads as TGTGCCAGCAGCCCCAGGGAGACCCAGTACTTC. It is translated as CASSPRETQYF.

The DNA for the CDR3 is TGTGCCAGCAGTTACGCGACCTCACAGAACACTGAAGCTTTCTTT. This codes for CASSYATSQNTEAFF. J is TRBJ1-1 and V is TRBV6-6; D is unclear. The CDR3 contains 15 residues. V lost 2 bases and J 1 base, leaving 11 bases between the germline ends. CDR1 and CDR2 from the germline V gene are MNHNY and SVGAGI (reference sequence).

The chain's CDR3 is CASSQSVLSYNEQFF. DNA of the CDR3: TGTGCCAGCAGCCAATCGGTACTCTCCTACAATGAGCAGTTCTTC. The chain has TRBV14 and TRBJ2-1; D remains ambiguous. The ends were cut back, 2 bases at V and 0 bases at J, with 8 bases in the middle. The germline gives CDR1 SGHDN, CDR2 FVKESK. The CDR3 is 15 amino acids. Filled out from reference TRBV14 and TRBJ2-1, the complete variable domain reads EAGVTQFPSHSVIEKGQTVTLRCDPISGHDNLYWYRRVMGKEIKFLLHFVKESKQDESGMPNNRFLAERTGGTYSTLKVQPAELEDSGVYFCASSQSVLSYNEQFFGPGTRLTVL.

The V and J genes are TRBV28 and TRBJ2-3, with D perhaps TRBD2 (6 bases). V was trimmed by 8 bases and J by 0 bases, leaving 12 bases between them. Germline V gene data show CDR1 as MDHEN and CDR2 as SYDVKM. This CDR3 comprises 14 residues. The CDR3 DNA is TGTGCCAGCCGCGGGGTTCTGAGCACAGATACGCAGTATTTT. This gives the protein CASRGVLSTDTQYF.

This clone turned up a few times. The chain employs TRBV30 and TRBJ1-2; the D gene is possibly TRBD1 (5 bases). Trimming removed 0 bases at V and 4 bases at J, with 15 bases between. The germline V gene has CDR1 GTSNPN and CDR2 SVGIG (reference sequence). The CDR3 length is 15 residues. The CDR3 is CAWSVRAGRAYGYTF. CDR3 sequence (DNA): TGTGCCTGGAGTGTAAGGGCAGGGCGGGCCTATGGCTACACCTTC. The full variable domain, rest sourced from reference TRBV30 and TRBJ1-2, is SQTIHQWPATLVQPVGSPLSLECTVEGTSNPNLYWYRQAAGRGLQLLFYSVGIGQISSEVPQNLSASRPQDRQFILSSKKLLLSDSGFYLCAWSVRAGRAYGYTFGSGTRLTVV.

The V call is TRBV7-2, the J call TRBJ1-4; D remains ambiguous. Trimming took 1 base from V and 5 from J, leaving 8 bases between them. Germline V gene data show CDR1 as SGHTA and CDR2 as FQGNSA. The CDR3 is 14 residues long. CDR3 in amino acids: CASSLDHRNEKLFF. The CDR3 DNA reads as TGTGCCAGCAGCTTAGATCACAGAAATGAAAAACTGTTTTTT.

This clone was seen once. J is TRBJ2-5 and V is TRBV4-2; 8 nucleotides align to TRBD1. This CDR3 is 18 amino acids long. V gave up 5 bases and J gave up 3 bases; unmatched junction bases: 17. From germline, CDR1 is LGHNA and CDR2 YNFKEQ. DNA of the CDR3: TGTGCCAGCAGCTGCCCCCACCTTGCGGACAGGGATAAAGAGACCCAGTACTTC. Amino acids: CASSCPHLADRDKETQYF.

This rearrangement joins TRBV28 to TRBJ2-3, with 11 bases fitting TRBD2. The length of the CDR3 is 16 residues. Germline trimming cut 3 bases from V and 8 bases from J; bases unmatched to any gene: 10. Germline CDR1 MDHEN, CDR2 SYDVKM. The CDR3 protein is CASSLQLAGAGVTQYF. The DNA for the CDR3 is TGTGCCAGCAGTTTGCAACTAGCGGGAGCTGGGGTTACGCAGTATTTT.

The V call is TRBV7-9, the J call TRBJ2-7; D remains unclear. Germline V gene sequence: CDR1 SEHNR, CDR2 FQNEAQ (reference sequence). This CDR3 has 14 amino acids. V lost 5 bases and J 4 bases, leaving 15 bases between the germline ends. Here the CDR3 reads CASSLRTTPYEQYF. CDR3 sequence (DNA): TGTGCCAGCAGCCTTAGAACTACCCCATACGAGCAGTACTTC.

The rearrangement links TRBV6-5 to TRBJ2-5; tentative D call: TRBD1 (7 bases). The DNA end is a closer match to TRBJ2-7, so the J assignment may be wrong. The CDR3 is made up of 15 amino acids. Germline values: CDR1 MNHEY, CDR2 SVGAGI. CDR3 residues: CASSYQQGGAYEQYF. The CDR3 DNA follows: TGTGCCAGCAGTTATCAGCAGGGGGGAGCCTACGAGCAGTACTTC.

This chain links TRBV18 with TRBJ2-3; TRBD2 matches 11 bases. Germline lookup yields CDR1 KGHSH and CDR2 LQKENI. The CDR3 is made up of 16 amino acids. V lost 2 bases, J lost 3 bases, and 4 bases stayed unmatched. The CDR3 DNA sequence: TGTGCCAGCTCACCAGTAGCGGGAGGGTTGACAGATACGCAGTATTTT. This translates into CASSPVAGGLTDTQYF.

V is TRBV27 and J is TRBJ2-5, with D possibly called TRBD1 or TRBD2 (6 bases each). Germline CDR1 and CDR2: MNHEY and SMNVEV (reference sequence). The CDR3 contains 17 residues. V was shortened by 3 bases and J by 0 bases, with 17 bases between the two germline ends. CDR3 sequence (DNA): TGTGCCAGCAGTTTCTGGGGGGCGGGCGGGTACCAAGAGACCCAGTACTTC. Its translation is CASSFWGAGGYQETQYF.

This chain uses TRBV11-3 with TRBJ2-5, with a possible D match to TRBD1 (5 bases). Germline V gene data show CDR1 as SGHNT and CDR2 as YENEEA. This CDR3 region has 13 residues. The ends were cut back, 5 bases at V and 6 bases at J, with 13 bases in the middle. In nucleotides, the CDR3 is TGTGCCAGCAGCCTCGGTGCAGGGAAGACCCAGTACTTC. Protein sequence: CASSLGAGKTQYF.

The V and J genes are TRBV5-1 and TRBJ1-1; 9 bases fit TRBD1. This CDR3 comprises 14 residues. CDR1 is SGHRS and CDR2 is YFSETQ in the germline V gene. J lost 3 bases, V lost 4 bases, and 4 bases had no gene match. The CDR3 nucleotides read TGCGCCAGCAGCCCACAGGGGGCGGACACTGAAGCTTTCTTT. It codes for CASSPQGADTEAFF.

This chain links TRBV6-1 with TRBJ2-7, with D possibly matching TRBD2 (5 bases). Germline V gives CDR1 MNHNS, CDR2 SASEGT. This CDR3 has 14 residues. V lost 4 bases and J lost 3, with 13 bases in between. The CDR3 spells CASSGRGISYEQYF. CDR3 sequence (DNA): TGTGCCAGCAGTGGTCGGGGTATCAGCTACGAGCAGTACTTC.

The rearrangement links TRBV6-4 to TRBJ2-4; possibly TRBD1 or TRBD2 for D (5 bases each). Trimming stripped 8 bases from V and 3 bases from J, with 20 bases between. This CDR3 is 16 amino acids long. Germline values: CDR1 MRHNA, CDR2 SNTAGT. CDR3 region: CASRHGTNYGKNIQYF. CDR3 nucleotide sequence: TGTGCCAGCCGTCACGGGACCAACTATGGCAAAAACATTCAGTACTTC.

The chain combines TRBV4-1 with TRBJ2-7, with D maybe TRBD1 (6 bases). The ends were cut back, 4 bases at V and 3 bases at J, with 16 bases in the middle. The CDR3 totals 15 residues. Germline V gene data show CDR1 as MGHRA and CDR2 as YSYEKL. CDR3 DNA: TGCGCCAGCAGCCCAGAAGGGGGACCCAGCTACGAGCAGTACTTC. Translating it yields CASSPEGGPSYEQYF.

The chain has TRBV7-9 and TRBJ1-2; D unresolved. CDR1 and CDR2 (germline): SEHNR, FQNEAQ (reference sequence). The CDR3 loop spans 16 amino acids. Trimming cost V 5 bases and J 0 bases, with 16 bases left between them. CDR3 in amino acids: CASSPPPAGANYGYTF. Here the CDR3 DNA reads TGTGCCAGCAGCCCCCCGCCCGCAGGAGCTAACTATGGCTACACCTTC.

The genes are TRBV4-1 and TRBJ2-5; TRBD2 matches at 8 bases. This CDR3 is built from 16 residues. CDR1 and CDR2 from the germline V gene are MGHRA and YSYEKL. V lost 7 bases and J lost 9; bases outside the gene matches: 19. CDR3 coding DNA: TGCGCCAGCACCTATTCCATAGACGGGGGGGGGAGGCCCCAGTACTTC. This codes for CASTYSIDGGGRPQYF.

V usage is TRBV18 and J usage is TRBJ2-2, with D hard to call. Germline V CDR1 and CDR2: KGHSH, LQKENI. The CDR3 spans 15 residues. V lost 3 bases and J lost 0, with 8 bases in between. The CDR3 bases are TGTGCCAGCTCACCGACGCTAGCGAACACCGGGGAGCTGTTTTTT. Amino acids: CASSPTLANTGELFF.

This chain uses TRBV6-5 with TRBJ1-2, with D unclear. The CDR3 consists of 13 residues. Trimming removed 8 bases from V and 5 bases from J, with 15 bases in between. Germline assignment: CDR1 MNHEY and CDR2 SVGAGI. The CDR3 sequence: CASGMTDGYGYTF. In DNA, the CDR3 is TGTGCCAGCGGCATGACGGACGGGTATGGCTACACCTTC.

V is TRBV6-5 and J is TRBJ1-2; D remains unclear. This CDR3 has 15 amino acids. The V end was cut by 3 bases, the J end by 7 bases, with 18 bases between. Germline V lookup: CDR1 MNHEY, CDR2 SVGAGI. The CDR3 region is CASSYKEGFIGGYTF. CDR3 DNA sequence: TGTGCCAGCAGTTATAAGGAGGGATTTATCGGTGGCTACACCTTC.